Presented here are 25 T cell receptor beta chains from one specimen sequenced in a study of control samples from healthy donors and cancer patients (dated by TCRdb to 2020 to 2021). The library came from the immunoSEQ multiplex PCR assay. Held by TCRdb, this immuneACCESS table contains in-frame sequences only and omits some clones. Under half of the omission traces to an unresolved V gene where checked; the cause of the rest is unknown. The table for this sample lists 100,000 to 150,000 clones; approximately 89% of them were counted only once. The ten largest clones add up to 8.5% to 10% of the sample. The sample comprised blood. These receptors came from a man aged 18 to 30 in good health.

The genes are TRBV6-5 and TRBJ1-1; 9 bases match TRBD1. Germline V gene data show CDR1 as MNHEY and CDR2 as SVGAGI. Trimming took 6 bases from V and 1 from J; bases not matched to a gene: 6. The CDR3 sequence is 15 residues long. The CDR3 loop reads CASSGQGSGNTEAFF. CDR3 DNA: TGTGCCAGCAGCGGACAGGGGTCGGGGAACACTGAAGCTTTCTTT.

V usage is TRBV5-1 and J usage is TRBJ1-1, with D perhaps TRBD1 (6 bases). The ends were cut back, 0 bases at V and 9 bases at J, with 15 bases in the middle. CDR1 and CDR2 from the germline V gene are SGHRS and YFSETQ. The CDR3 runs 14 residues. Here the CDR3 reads CASSLELGQSKAFF. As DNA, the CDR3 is TGCGCCAGCAGCTTGGAGTTAGGACAGAGCAAAGCTTTCTTT. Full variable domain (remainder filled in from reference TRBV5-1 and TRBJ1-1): KAGVTQTPRYLIKTRGQQVTLSCSPISGHRSVSWYQQTPGQGLQFLFEYFSETQRNKGNFPGRFSGRQFSNSRSEMNVSTLELGDSALYLCASSLELGQSKAFFGQGTRLTVV.

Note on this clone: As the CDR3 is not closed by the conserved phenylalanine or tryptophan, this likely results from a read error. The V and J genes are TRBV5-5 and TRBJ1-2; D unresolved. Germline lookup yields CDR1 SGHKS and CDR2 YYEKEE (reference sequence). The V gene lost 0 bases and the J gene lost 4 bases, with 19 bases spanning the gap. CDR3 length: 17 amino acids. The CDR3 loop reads CASSLVGSRSGSYGYTS. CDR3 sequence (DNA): TGTGCCAGCAGCTTGGTGGGTTCGCGGTCAGGTAGCTATGGCTACACCTCC.

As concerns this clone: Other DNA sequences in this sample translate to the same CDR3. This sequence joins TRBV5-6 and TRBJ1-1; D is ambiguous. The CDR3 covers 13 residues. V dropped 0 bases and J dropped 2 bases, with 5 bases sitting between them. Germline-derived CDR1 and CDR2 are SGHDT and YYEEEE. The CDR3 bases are TGTGCCAGCAGCTTGGGCGGCAACACTGAAGCTTTCTTT. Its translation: CASSLGGNTEAFF.

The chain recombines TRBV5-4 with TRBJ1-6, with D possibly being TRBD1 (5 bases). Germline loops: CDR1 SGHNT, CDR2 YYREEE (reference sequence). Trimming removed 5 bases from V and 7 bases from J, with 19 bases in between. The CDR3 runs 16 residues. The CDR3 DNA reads TGTGCCAGCAGACCCGACGGGGGGGGATTAAATTCACCCCTCCACTTT. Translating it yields CASRPDGGGLNSPLHF. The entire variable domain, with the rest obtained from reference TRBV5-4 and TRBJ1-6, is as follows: ETGVTQSPTHLIKTRGQQVTLRCSSQSGHNTVSWYQQALGQGPQFIFQYYREEENGRGNFPPRFSGLQFPNYSSELNVNALELDDSALYLCASRPDGGGLNSPLHFGNGTRLTVT.

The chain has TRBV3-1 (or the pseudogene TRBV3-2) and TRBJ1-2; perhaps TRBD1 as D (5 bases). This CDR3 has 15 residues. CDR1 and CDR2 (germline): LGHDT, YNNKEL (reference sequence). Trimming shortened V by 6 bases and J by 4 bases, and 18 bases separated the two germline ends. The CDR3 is CASSALRGAAYGYTF. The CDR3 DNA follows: TGTGCCAGCAGTGCTTTGAGGGGTGCGGCCTATGGCTACACCTTC.

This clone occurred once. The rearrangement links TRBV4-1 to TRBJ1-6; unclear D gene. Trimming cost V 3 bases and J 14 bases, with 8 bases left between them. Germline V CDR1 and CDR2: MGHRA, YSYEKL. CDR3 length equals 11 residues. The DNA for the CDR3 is TGCGCCAGCAGCCAGGGGAGGGCCCTCCACTTT. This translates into CASSQGRALHF.

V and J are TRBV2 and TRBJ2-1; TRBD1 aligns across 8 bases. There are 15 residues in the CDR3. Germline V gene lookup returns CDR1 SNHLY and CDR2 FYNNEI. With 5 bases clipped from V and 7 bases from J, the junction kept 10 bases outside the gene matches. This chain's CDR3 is CASSPPGTGLNEQFF. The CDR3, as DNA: TGTGCCAGCAGTCCCCCCGGGACAGGCTTAAATGAGCAGTTCTTC.

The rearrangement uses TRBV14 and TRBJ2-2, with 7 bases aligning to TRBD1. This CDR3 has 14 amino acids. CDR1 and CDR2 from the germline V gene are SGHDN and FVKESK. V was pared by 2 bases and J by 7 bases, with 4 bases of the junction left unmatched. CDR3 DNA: TGTGCCAGCAGCCAACTACAGGGGAACGGGGAGCTGTTTTTT. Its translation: CASSQLQGNGELFF.

CDR3 protein: CAWSVTGHSRRKLFF. CDR3 DNA sequence: TGTGCCTGGAGTGTCACAGGGCACTCCCGGAGGAAACTGTTTTTT. The chain employs TRBV30 and TRBJ1-4, with D possibly being TRBD1 (6 bases). V was clipped by 0 bases and J by 11 bases, with 19 bases between them. The CDR3 runs 15 residues. Germline CDR1 and CDR2: GTSNPN and SVGIG (reference sequence).

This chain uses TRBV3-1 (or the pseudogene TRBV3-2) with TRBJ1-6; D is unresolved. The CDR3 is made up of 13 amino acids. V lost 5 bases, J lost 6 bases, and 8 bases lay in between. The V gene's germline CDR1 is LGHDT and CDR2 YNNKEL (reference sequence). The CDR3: CASSWEFNSPLHF. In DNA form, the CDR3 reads TGTGCCAGCAGCTGGGAGTTTAATTCACCCCTCCACTTT.

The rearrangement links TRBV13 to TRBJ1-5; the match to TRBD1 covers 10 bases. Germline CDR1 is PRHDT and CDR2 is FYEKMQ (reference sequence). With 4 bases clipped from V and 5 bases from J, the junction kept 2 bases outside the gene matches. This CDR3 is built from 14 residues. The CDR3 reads CASSSGQGHQPQHF. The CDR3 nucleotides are TGTGCCAGCAGCTCGGGACAGGGGCATCAGCCCCAGCATTTT.

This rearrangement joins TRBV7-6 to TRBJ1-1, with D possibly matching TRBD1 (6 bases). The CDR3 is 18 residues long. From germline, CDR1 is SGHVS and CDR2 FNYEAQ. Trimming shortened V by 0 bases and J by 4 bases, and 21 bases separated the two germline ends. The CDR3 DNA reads TGTGCCAGCAGCTTAGCGCCGGCCAGGGGATTTGGAGGCACTGAAGCTTTCTTT. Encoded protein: CASSLAPARGFGGTEAFF.

In DNA, the CDR3 is TGTGCCACCAGCCCCCGGGACAGTACGCATCGGGACACCATATATTTT. Its protein product is CATSPRDSTHRDTIYF. The chain recombines TRBV19 with TRBJ1-3; 7 positions agree with TRBD1. This CDR3 has 16 residues. The V gene's germline CDR1 is LNHDA and CDR2 SQIVND (reference sequence). The J segment lost 8 bases and the V segment lost 10 bases, leaving 20 bases of the junction unmatched.

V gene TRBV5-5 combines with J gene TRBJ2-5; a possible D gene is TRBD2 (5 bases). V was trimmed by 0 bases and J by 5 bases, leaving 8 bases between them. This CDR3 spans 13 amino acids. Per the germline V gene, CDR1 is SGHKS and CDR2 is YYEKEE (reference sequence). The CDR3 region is CASSLGGPETQYF. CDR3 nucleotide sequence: TGTGCCAGCAGCTTGGGAGGGCCGGAGACCCAGTACTTC.

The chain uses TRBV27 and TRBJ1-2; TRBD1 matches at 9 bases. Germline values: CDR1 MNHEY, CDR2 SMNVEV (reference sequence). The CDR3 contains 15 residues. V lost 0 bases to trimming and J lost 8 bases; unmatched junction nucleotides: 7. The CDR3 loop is CASSLSKTGGGGYTF. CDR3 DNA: TGTGCCAGCAGTTTATCGAAGACAGGGGGAGGGGGCTACACCTTC.

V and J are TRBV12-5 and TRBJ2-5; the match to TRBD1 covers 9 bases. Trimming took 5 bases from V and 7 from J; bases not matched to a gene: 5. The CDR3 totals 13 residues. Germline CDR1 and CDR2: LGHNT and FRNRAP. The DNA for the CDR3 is TGTGCTAGTGGTACACAGGGGGCCGGGACCCAGTACTTC. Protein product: CASGTQGAGTQYF. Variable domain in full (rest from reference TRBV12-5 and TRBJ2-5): DARVTQTPRHKVTEMGQEVTMRCQPILGHNTVFWYRQTMMQGLELLAYFRNRAPLDDSGMPKDRFSAEMPDATLATLKIQPSEPRDSAVYFCASGTQGAGTQYFGPGTRLLVL.

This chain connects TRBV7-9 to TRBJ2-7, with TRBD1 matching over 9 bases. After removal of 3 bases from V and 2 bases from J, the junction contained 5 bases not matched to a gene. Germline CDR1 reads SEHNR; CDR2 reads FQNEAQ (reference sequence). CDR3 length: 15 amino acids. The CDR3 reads CASSLAGTGTYEQYF. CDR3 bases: TGTGCCAGCAGCTTGGCCGGGACAGGGACCTACGAGCAGTACTTC.

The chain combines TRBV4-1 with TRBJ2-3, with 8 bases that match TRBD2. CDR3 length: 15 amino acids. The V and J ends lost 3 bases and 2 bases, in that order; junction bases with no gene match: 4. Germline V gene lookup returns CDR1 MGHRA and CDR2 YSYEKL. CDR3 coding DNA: TGCGCCAGCAGCCAGCGGGGGGCCCTCACAGATACGCAGTATTTT. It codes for CASSQRGALTDTQYF.

The CDR3 sequence: CAWRVYEGAGNTIYF. The CDR3 region has the DNA TGTGCCTGGAGGGTGTATGAGGGGGCTGGAAACACCATATATTTT. This chain links TRBV30 with TRBJ1-3, with TRBD1 as a possible D gene (6 bases). The CDR3 spans 15 residues. Germline-derived CDR1 and CDR2 are GTSNPN and SVGIG (reference sequence). Deletions cut 3 bases from V and 2 bases from J, with 14 bases between. Full variable domain (outside the CDR3, taken from reference TRBV30 and TRBJ1-3): SQTIHQWPATLVQPVGSPLSLECTVEGTSNPNLYWYRQAAGRGLQLLFYSVGIGQISSEVPQNLSASRPQDRQFILSSKKLLLSDSGFYLCAWRVYEGAGNTIYFGEGSWLTVV.

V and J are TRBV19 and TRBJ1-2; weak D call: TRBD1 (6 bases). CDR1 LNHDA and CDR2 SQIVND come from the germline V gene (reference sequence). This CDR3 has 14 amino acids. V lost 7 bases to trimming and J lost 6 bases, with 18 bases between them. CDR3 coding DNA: TGTGCCAGTACCCCCGAGTGGGACACCCATGGCTACACCTTC. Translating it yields CASTPEWDTHGYTF. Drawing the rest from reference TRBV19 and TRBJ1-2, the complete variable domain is DGGITQSPKYLFRKEGQNVTLSCEQNLNHDAMYWYRQDPGQGLRLIYYSQIVNDFQKGDIAEGYSVSREKKESFPLTVTSAQKNPTAFYLCASTPEWDTHGYTFGSGTRLTVV.

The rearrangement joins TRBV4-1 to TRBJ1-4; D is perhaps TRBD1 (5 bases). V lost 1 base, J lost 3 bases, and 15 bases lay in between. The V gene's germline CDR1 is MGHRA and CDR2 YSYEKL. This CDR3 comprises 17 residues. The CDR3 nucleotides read TGCGCCAGCAGCCAAGCCAGACCCCCGGGGGCTAATGAAAAACTGTTTTTT. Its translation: CASSQARPPGANEKLFF.

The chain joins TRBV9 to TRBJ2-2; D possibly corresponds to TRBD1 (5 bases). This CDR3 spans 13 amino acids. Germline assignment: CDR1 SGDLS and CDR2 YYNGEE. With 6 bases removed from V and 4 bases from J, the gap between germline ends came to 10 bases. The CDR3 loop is CASNQGSTGELFF. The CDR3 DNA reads TGTGCCAGCAATCAGGGAAGCACCGGGGAGCTGTTTTTT.

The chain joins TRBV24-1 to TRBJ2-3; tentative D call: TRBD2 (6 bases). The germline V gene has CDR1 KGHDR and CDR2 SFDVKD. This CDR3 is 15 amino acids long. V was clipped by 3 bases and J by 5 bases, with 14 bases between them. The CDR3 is CATSDHTGVGDTQYF. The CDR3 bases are TGTGCCACCAGTGATCATACGGGGGTAGGAGATACGCAGTATTTT.

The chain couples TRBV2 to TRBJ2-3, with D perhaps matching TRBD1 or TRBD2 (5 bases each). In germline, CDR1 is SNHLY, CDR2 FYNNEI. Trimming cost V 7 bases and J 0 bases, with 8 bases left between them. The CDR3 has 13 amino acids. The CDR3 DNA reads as TGTGCCAGCACGGGGCGAAGCACAGATACGCAGTATTTT. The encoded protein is CASTGRSTDTQYF.